One sample yielded the 10 T cell receptor beta chains listed below, sequenced in a study of blood T cell repertoires in COVID-19. Clones were sequenced by immunoSEQ multiplex PCR, and TCRdb holds only the in-frame ones, with some missing. The repertoire has just over 650,000 clones, 90% of them found once; the top ten carry 0.2% to 0.3%. The source material was peripheral blood. The source of these receptors is a woman younger than 30 with acute or convalescent COVID-19.

The chain links TRBV9 to TRBJ2-2, with TRBD1 as a possible D gene (6 bases). The V gene lost 4 bases and the J gene lost 6 bases, with 13 bases spanning the gap. From germline, CDR1 is SGDLS and CDR2 YYNGEE. The CDR3 is 14 amino acids. The CDR3 DNA is TGTGCCAGCAGCCGCCGAGGGGGAGCCGGGGAGCTGTTTTTT. This sequence encodes CASSRRGGAGELFF.

This chain connects TRBV2 to TRBJ2-7; TRBD2 might be the D (5 bases). There are 13 residues in the CDR3. V dropped 6 bases and J dropped 4 bases, with 13 bases sitting between them. Germline V CDR1 and CDR2: SNHLY, FYNNEI. Written as DNA, the CDR3 is TGTGCCAGCAGCATTAAGGGCGGGTACGAGCAGTACTTC. This encodes CASSIKGGYEQYF.

This clone has only one observation. The chain joins TRBV7-8 to TRBJ1-5; tentative D call: TRBD1 (5 bases). V was trimmed by 5 bases and J by 5 bases, leaving 16 bases between them. Germline CDR1 and CDR2: SGHVS and FQNEAQ. This CDR3 is 15 amino acids long. The CDR3 DNA reads TGTGCCAGCAGCCCAGACAGCATTCACTATCAGCCCCAGCATTTT. This codes for CASSPDSIHYQPQHF.

The chain uses TRBV10-3 and TRBJ2-5; 7 positions match TRBD1. In germline, CDR1 is ENHRY, CDR2 SYGVKD. Losses at the gene ends were 4 bases for V and 3 bases for J; bases not matched to a gene: 5. This CDR3 region has 14 residues. The CDR3 nucleotides read TGTGCCATCAGTGCCGCGACAGGGAAAGAGACCCAGTACTTC. Protein: CAISAATGKETQYF.

The chain couples TRBV4-3 to TRBJ2-1; TRBD1 matches at 9 bases. The germline V gene encodes CDR1 LGHNA and CDR2 YSLEER. The CDR3 spans 14 residues. The ends lost 4 bases at V and 7 bases at J; junction bases unmatched: 5. CDR3 residues: CASSPGQGRNEQFF. CDR3 DNA: TGCGCCAGCAGCCCGGGACAGGGAAGGAATGAGCAGTTCTTC.

V gene TRBV19 combines with J gene TRBJ1-5; no reliable D call. CDR3 length: 15 amino acids. The V gene's germline CDR1 is LNHDA and CDR2 SQIVND (reference sequence). The V end lost 7 bases, the J end lost 0 bases, and 13 bases lay between the germline ends. The CDR3 DNA is TGTGCCAGTATAATGGGAGCCACTAGCAATCAGCCCCAGCATTTT. Encoded protein: CASIMGATSNQPQHF.

The V call is TRBV30, the J call TRBJ1-1; 7 bases are a match to TRBD1. Germline CDR1 is GTSNPN and CDR2 is SVGIG (reference sequence). V lost 5 bases to trimming and J lost 4 bases; unmatched junction nucleotides: 10. This CDR3 comprises 14 residues. CDR3 protein: CAWEVGQGGTEAFF. The CDR3 DNA follows: TGTGCCTGGGAGGTGGGGCAGGGGGGCACTGAAGCTTTCTTT. The whole variable domain, remainder taken from reference TRBV30 and TRBJ1-1, is SQTIHQWPATLVQPVGSPLSLECTVEGTSNPNLYWYRQAAGRGLQLLFYSVGIGQISSEVPQNLSASRPQDRQFILSSKKLLLSDSGFYLCAWEVGQGGTEAFFGQGTRLTVV.

This chain connects TRBV2 to TRBJ2-1; D perhaps matches TRBD2 (5 bases). The CDR3 extends over 14 amino acids. CDR1 and CDR2 (germline): SNHLY, FYNNEI. Trimming cost V 3 bases and J 7 bases, with 13 bases left between them. The CDR3 nucleotides are TGTGCCAGCAGTGAGGTTGCGCCGGGGAATGAGCAGTTCTTC. Its translation: CASSEVAPGNEQFF.

J is TRBJ2-7 and V is TRBV7-9; D remains unclear. The CDR3 runs 13 residues. V was pared by 5 bases and J by 1 base, with 9 bases between. Germline V gene data show CDR1 as SEHNR and CDR2 as FQNEAQ (reference sequence). The CDR3 sequence is CASSITMSYEQYF. The CDR3 DNA reads TGTGCCAGCAGCATCACAATGTCCTACGAGCAGTACTTC. Full variable domain (remainder filled in from reference TRBV7-9 and TRBJ2-7): DTGVSQNPRHKITKRGQNVTFRCDPISEHNRLYWYRQTLGQGPEFLTYFQNEAQLEKSRLLSDRFSAERPKGSFSTLEIQRTEQGDSAMYLCASSITMSYEQYFGPGTRLTVT.

The chain is built from TRBV7-2 and TRBJ1-2; 10 bases are a match to TRBD1. This CDR3 has 15 amino acids. V gave up 5 bases and J gave up 7 bases; unmatched junction bases: 10. Germline CDR1 SGHTA, CDR2 FQGNSA. CDR3 residues: CASSAQGQGVVGYTF. The CDR3 region has the DNA TGTGCCAGCAGCGCCCAAGGACAGGGGGTCGTTGGCTACACCTTC.